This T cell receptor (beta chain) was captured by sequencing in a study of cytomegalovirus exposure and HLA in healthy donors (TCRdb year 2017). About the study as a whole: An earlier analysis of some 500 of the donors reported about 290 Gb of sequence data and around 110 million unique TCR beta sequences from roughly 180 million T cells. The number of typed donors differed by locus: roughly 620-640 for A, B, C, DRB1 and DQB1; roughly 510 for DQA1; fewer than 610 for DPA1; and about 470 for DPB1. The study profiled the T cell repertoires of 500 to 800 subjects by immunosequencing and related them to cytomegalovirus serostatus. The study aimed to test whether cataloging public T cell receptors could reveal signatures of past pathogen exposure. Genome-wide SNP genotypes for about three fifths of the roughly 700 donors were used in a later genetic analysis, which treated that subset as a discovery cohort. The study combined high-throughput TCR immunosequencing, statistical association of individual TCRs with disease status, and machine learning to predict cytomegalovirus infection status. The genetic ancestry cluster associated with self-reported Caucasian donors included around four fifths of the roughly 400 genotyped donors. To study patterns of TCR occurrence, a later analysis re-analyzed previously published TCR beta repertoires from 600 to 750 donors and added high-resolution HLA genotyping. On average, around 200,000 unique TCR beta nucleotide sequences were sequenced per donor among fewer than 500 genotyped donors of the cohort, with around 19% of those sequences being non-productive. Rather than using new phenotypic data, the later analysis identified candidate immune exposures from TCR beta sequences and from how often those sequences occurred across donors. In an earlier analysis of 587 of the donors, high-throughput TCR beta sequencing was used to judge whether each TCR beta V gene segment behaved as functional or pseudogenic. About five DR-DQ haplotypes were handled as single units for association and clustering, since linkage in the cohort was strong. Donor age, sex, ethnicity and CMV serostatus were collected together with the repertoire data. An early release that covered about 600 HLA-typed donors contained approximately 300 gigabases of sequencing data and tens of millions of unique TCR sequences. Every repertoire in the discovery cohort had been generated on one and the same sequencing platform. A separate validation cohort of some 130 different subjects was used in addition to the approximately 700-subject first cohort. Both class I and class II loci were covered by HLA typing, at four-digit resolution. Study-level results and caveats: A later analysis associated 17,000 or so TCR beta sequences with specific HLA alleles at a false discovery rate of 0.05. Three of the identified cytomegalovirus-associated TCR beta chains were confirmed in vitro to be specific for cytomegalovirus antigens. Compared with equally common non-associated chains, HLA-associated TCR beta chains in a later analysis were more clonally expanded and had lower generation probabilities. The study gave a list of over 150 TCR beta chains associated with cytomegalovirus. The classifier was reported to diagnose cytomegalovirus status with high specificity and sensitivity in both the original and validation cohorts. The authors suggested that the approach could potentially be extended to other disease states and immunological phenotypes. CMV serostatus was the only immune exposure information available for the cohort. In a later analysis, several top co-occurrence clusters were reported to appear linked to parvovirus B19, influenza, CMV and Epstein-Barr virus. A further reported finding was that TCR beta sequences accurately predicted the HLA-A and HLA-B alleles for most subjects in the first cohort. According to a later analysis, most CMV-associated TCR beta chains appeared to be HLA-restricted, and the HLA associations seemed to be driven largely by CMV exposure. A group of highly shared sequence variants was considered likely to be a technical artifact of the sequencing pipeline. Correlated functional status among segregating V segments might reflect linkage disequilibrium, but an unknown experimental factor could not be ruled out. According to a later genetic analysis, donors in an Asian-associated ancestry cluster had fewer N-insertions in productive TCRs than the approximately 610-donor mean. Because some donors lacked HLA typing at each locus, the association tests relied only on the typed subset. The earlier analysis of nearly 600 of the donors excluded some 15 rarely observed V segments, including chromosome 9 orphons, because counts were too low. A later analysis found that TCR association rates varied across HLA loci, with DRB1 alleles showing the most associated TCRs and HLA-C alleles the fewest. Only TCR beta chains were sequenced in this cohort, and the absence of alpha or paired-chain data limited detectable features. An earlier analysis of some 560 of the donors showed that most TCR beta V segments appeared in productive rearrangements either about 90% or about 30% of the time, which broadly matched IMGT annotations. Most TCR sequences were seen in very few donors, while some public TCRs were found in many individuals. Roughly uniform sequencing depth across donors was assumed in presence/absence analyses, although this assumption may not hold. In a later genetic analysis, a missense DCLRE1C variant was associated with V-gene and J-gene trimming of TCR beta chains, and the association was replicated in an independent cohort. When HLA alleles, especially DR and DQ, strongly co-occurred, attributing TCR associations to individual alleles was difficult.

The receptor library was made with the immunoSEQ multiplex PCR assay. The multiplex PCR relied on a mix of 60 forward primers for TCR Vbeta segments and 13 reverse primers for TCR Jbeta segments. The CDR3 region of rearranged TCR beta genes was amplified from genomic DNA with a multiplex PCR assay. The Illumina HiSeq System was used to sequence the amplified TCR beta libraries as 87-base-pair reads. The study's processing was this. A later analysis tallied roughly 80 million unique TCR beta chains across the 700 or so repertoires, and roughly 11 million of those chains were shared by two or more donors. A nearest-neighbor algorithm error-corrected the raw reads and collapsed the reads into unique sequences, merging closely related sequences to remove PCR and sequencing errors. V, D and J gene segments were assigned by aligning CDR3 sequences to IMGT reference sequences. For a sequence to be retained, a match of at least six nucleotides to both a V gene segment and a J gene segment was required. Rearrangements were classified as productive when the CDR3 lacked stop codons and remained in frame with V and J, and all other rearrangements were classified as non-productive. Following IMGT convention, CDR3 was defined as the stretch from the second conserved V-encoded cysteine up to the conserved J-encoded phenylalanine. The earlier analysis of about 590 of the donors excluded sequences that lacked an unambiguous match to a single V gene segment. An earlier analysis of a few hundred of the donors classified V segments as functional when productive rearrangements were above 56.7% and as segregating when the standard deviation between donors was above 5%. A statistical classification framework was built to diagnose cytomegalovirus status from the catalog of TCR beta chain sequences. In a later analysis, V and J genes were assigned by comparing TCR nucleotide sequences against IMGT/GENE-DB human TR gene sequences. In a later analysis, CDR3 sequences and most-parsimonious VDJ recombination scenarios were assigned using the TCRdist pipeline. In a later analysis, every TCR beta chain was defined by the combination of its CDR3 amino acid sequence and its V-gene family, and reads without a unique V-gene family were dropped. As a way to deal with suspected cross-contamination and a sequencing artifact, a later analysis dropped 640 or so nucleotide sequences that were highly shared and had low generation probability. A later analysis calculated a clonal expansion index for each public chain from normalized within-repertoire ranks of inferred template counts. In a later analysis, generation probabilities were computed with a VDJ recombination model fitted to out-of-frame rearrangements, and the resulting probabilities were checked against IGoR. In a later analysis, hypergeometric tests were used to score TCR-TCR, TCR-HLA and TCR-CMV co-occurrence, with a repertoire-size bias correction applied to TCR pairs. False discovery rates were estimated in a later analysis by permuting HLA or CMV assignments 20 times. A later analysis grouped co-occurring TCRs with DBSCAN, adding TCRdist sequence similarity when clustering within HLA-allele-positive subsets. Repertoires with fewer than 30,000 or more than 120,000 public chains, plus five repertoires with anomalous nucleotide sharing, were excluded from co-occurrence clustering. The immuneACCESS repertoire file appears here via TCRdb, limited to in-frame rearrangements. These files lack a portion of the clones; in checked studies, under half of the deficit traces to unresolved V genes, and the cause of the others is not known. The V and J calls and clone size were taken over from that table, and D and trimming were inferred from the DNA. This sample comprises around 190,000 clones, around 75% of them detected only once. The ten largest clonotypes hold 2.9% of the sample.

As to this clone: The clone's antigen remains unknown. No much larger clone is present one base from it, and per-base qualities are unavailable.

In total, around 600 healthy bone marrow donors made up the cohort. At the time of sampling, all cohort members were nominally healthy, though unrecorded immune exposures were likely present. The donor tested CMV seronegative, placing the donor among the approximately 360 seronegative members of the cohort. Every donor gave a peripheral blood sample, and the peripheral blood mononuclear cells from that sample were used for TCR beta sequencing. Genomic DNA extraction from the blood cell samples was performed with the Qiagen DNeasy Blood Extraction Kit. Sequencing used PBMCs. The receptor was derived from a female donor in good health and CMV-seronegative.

This receptor carries the CDR3 CASSTFGRGGSYEQYF. The DNA sequence is given as TGTGCCAGTAGTACCTTTGGGCGGGGGGGCTCCTACGAGCAGTACTTC. The sequence joins TRBV19 to TRBJ2-7; 9 bases in the junction line up with TRBD2. Trimming leaves V shorter by 4 bases and J shorter by 0 bases, with the junction holding 7 bases beyond the gene matches. The CDR3 numbers 16 residues from cysteine through phenylalanine. The entry retains the CDR3 DNA only, 48 bases that are in frame from base 1. Via the germline V gene (reference sequence), CDR1 is LNHDA and CDR2 SQIVND. Joined to the reference TRBV19 and TRBJ2-7 proteins, this CDR3 gives the full variable domain: DGGITQSPKYLFRKEGQNVTLSCEQNLNHDAMYWYRQDPGQGLRLIYYSQIVNDFQKGDIAEGYSVSREKKESFPLTVTSAQKNPTAFYLCASSTFGRGGSYEQYFGPGTRLTVT.